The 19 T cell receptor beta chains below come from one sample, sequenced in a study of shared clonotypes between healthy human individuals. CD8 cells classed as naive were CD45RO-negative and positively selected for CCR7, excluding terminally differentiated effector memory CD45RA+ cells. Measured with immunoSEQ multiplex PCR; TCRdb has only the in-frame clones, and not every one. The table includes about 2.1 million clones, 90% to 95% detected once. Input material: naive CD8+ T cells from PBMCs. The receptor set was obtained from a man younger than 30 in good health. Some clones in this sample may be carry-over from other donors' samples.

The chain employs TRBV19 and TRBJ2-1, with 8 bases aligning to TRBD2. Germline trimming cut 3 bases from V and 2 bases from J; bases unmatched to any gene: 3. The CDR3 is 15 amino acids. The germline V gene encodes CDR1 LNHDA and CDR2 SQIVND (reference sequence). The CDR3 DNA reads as TGTGCCAGTAGTATTACACTAGCGGCCTACAATGAGCAGTTCTTC. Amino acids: CASSITLAAYNEQFF. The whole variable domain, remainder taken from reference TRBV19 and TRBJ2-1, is DGGITQSPKYLFRKEGQNVTLSCEQNLNHDAMYWYRQDPGQGLRLIYYSQIVNDFQKGDIAEGYSVSREKKESFPLTVTSAQKNPTAFYLCASSITLAAYNEQFFGPGTRLTVL.

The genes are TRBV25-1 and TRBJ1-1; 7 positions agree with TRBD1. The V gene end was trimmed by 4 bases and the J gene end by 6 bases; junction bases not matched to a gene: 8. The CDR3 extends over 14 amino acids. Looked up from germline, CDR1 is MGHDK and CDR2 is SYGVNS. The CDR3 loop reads CASSVDDRAAEAFF. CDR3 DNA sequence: TGTGCCAGCAGTGTCGATGACAGGGCGGCTGAAGCTTTCTTT.

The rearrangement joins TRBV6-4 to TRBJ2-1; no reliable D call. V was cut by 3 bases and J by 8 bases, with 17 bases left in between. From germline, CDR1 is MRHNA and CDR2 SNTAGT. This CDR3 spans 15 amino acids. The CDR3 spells CASSDRPGRWDEQFF. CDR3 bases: TGTGCCAGCAGTGATAGGCCCGGAAGGTGGGATGAGCAGTTCTTC.

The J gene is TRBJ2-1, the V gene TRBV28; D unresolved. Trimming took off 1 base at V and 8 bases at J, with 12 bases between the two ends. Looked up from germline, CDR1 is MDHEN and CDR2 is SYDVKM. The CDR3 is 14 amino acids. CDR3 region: CASSLLPQDDEQFF. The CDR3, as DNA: TGTGCCAGCAGTTTATTGCCCCAGGACGATGAGCAGTTCTTC.

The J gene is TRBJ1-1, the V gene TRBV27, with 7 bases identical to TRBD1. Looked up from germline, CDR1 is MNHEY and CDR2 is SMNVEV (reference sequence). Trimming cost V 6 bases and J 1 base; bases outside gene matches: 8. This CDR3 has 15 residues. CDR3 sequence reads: CASRLQGVRNTEAFF. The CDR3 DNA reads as TGTGCCAGCAGACTCCAGGGGGTTCGGAACACTGAAGCTTTCTTT.

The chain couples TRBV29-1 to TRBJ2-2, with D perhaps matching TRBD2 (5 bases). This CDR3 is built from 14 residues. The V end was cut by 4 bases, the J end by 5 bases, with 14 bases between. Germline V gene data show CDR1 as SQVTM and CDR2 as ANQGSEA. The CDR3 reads CSVVEEGWTGELFF. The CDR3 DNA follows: TGCAGCGTTGTTGAAGAGGGATGGACCGGGGAGCTGTTTTTT.

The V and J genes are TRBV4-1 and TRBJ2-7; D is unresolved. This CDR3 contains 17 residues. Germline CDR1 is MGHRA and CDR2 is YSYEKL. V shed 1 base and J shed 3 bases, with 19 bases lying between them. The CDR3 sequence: CASSQVSVLTKRYEQYF. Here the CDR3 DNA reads TGCGCCAGCAGCCAAGTATCGGTCTTAACAAAACGCTACGAGCAGTACTTC.

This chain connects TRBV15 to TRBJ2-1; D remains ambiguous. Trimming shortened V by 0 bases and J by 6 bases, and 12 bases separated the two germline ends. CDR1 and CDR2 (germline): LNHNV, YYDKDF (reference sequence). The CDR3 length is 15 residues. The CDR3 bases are TGTGCCACCAGCAGAGATGGTTCAAGGGTCAATGAGCAGTTCTTC. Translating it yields CATSRDGSRVNEQFF.

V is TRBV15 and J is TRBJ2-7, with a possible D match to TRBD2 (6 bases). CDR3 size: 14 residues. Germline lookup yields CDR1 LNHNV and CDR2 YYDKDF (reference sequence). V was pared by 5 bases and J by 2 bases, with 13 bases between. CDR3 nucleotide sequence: TGTGCCACCAGCCCACTTTGGGGGGCCTACGAGCAGTACTTC. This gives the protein CATSPLWGAYEQYF.

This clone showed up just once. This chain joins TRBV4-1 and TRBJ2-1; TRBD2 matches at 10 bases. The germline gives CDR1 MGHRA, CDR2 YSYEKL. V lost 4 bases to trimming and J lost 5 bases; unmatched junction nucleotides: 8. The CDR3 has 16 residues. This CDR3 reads CASSPIGLAGDNEQFF. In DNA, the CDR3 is TGCGCCAGCAGCCCGATAGGCCTAGCGGGGGACAATGAGCAGTTCTTC.

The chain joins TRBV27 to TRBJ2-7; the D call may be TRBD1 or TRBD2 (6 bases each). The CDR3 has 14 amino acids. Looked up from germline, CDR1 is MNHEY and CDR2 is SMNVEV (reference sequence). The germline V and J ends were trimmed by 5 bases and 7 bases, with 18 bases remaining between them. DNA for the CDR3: TGTGCCAGCAGTATAAACAGGGTCAGCGGGGAGCAGTACTTC. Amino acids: CASSINRVSGEQYF.

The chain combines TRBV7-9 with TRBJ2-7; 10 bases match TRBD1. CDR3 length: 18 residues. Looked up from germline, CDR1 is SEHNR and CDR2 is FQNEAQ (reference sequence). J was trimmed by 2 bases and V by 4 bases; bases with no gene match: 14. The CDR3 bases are TGTGCCAGCAGCTCCTTCCTCGACGACAGGGGGCATGCCTACGAGCAGTACTTC. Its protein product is CASSSFLDDRGHAYEQYF. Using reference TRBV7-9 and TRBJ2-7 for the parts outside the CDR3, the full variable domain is DTGVSQNPRHKITKRGQNVTFRCDPISEHNRLYWYRQTLGQGPEFLTYFQNEAQLEKSRLLSDRFSAERPKGSFSTLEIQRTEQGDSAMYLCASSSFLDDRGHAYEQYFGPGTRLTVT.

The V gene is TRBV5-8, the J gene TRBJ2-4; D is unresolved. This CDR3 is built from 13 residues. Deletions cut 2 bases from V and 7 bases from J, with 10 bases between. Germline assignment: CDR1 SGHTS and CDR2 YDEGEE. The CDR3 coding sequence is TGTGCCAGCAGCTTTACAGTCGGGAACATTCAGTACTTC. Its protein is CASSFTVGNIQYF. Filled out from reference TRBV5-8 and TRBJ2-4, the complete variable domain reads EAGVTQSPTHLIKTRGQQATLRCSPISGHTSVYWYQQALGLGLQFLLWYDEGEERNRGNFPPRFSGRQFPNYSSELNVNALELEDSALYLCASSFTVGNIQYFGAGTRLSVL.

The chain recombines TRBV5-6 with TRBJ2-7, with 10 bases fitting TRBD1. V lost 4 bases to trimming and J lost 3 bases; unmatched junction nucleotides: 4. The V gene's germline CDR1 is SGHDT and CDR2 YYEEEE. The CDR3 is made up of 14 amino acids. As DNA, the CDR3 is TGTGCCAGCAGCCACCGGGACAGGGGCTACGAGCAGTACTTC. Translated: CASSHRDRGYEQYF.

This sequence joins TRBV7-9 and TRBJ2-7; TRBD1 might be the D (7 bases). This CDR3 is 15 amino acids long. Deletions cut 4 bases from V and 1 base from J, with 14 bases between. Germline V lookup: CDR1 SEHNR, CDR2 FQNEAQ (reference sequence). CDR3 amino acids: CASSWRDSPSYEQYF. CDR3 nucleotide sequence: TGTGCCAGCAGCTGGCGGGACAGCCCGTCCTACGAGCAGTACTTC.

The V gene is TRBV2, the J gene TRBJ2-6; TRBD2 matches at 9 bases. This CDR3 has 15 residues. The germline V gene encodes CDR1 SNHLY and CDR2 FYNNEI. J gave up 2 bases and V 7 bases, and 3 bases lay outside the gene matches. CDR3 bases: TGTGCCAGCAACCTAGCGGGGACTGGGGCCAACGTCCTGACTTTC. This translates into CASNLAGTGANVLTF.

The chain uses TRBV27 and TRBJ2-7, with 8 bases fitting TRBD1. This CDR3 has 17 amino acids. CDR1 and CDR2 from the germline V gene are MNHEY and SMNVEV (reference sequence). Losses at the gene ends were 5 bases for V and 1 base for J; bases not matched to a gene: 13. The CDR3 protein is CASSPGQGLGISYEQYF. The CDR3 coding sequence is TGTGCCAGCAGTCCAGGACAGGGTCTGGGGATTTCCTACGAGCAGTACTTC.

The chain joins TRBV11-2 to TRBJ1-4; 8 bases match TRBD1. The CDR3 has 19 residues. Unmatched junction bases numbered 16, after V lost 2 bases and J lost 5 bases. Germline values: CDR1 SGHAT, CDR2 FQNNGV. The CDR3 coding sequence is TGTGCCAGCAGCTTACTGTTCAGGGGGCGCCCGCCGGGGAATGAAAAACTGTTTTTT. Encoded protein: CASSLLFRGRPPGNEKLFF.

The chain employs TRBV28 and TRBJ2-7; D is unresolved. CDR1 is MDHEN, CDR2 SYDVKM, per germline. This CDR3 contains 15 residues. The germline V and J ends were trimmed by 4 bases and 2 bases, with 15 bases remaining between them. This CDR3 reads CASSSVGILAYEQYF. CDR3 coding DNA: TGTGCCAGCAGTTCTGTAGGGATCCTTGCCTACGAGCAGTACTTC.